This T cell receptor beta chain is drawn from a study of shared clonotypes between healthy human individuals. V was trimmed by 1 base and J by 2 bases, leaving 8 bases between them. CDR1 is SNHLY, CDR2 FYNNEI, per germline. There are 14 residues in the CDR3. Profiling relied on immunoSEQ multiplex PCR, and the TCRdb table lists in-frame clones only, not all of them. Among 900,000 to 1,200,000 clones, about 80% were seen once, and the ten largest hold roughly 0.57%. This chain uses TRBV2 with TRBJ1-1; the D is unclear. The sequenced sample was memory CD4+ T cells from PBMCs. Subset indicated: CD45RA-negative fraction. The receptor's source is a man younger than 35 in good health. Some clones in this sample may be carry-over from other donors' samples. The CDR3 DNA follows: TGTGCCAGCAGTGAAGTCAGGCCAAACACTGAAGCTTTCTTT. This sequence encodes CASSEVRPNTEAFF. The full variable domain, its missing parts supplied by reference TRBV2 and TRBJ1-1, is EPEVTQTPSHQVTQMGQEVILRCVPISNHLYFYWYRQILGQKVEFLVSFYNNEISEKSEIFDDQFSVERPDGSNFTLKIRSTKLEDSAMYFCASSEVRPNTEAFFGQGTRLTVV.